The next 29 T cell receptor beta chains were all read from a single sample in a study of T-cell reconstitution after alpha-beta-depleted transplantation in children. For TCRbeta, the library was prepared with unique molecular identifiers. One entry per CDR3 protein results from TCRdb running MiXCR on the PCR reads. The sample consists of around 600,000 distinct CDR3 sequences, roughly a tenth of them appearing once. The source material was PBMCs from the stem cell graft donor, sampled from the stem cell graft. Source of these receptors: a human donor who donated a stem cell graft to a child with acute myeloid leukemia.

This clonotype was counted many times. V gene TRBV6-2 or TRBV6-3 combines with J gene TRBJ2-5; no clear D. The ends were cut back, 5 bases at V and 0 bases at J, with 10 bases in the middle. The V gene's germline CDR1 is MNHEY and CDR2 SVGEGT. The CDR3 totals 14 residues. The CDR3 DNA reads as TGTGCCAGCAGTCCGGAGCTCTACCAAGAGACCCAGTACTTC. Its protein is CASSPELYQETQYF.

The chain links TRBV6-5 to TRBJ1-4, with 8 bases identical to TRBD1. Germline V gene lookup returns CDR1 MNHEY and CDR2 SVGAGI. V dropped 6 bases and J dropped 0; count of bases not matched to a gene: 12. CDR3 size: 18 residues. This CDR3 is CASSSPDRAFTTNEKLFF. As DNA, the CDR3 is TGTGCCAGCAGCTCCCCGGACAGGGCATTCACAACTAATGAAAAACTGTTTTTT.

This clonotype came up a few times. The chain uses TRBV9 and TRBJ2-7; D is unclear. Between the trimmed V and J ends, which lost 2 bases and 4 bases, there was a span of 16 bases. Per the germline V gene, CDR1 is SGDLS and CDR2 is YYNGEE. The CDR3 sequence is 15 residues long. The DNA of the CDR3 is TGTGCCAGCAGCGTCGCCTTAGAGTCCATTTACGAGCAGTACTTC. This gives the protein CASSVALESIYEQYF.

This clonotype turned up a few times. The V call is TRBV20-1, the J call TRBJ2-5; tentative D call: TRBD2 (6 bases). The V gene's germline CDR1 is DFQATT and CDR2 SNEGSKA (reference sequence). The CDR3 has 12 residues. CDR3 sequence reads: CAGRRPQETQYF. CDR3 sequence (DNA): TGCGCGGGGAGGAGACCCCAAGAGACCCAGTACTTC.

V is TRBV7-8 and J is TRBJ2-2; TRBD2 aligns across 14 bases. The CDR3 has 18 amino acids. With 5 bases clipped from V and 5 bases from J, the junction kept 10 bases outside the gene matches. Germline CDR1 reads SGHVS; CDR2 reads FQNEAQ. DNA for the CDR3: TGTGCCAGCAGCCCTTCAGGGACTAGCGGGAGTCGGACCGGGGAGCTGTTTTTT. This gives the protein CASSPSGTSGSRTGELFF.

The gene calls are TRBV7-2 and TRBJ2-7; 9 bases map to TRBD1. Germline loops: CDR1 SGHTA, CDR2 FQGNSA. After removal of 3 bases from V and 2 bases from J, the junction contained 5 bases not matched to a gene. The CDR3 contains 15 residues. In DNA form, the CDR3 reads TGTGCCAGCAGCTTCGGGGGACAGGGAACCTACGAGCAGTACTTC. This gives the protein CASSFGGQGTYEQYF.

This clonotype was counted many times. The V gene is TRBV30, the J gene TRBJ2-7; no definite D call. The CDR3 runs 15 residues. Trimming left V 3 bases short and J 0 bases short, with 15 bases between. In germline, CDR1 is GTSNPN, CDR2 SVGIG (reference sequence). In nucleotides, the CDR3 is TGTGCCTGGAGGCGTCAGGCGGATCTCTCCTACGAGCAGTACTTC. Amino acid sequence: CAWRRQADLSYEQYF. Complete variable domain (other parts from reference TRBV30 and TRBJ2-7): SQTIHQWPATLVQPVGSPLSLECTVEGTSNPNLYWYRQAAGRGLQLLFYSVGIGQISSEVPQNLSASRPQDRQFILSSKKLLLSDSGFYLCAWRRQADLSYEQYFGPGTRLTVT.

This clonotype was seen a few times. The genes are TRBV12-3 or TRBV12-4 and TRBJ2-3, with 12 positions matching TRBD2. Trimming at V came to 2 bases and at J to 4 bases, leaving 7 bases not matched to a gene. CDR3 size: 17 residues. The CDR3 region has the DNA TGTGCCAGCAGTTTACGGCCTAGCGGGAGGGCCCCAGATACGCAGTATTTT. This sequence encodes CASSLRPSGRAPDTQYF.

This clonotype was counted ten times or more. This chain links TRBV12-3 or TRBV12-4 with TRBJ2-6; D not resolved. This CDR3 has 15 residues. V was shortened by 2 bases and J by 4 bases, with 9 bases between the two germline ends. CDR3 in DNA: TGTGCCAGCAGTTTAATACTTCCGGGGGCCAACGTCCTGACTTTC. Protein product: CASSLILPGANVLTF.

This clonotype has a handful of counts. This chain links TRBV20-1 with TRBJ1-5, with D uncertain. This CDR3 contains 16 residues. Looked up from germline, CDR1 is DFQATT and CDR2 is SNEGSKA (reference sequence). Trimming shortened V by 2 bases and J by 2 bases, and 16 bases separated the two germline ends. CDR3 protein: CSARYLETRGNQPQHF. CDR3 coding DNA: TGCAGTGCTAGATATTTAGAGACCCGGGGCAATCAGCCCCAGCATTTT.

This clonotype was counted a few times. The J gene is TRBJ2-3, the V gene TRBV29-1; 8 bases map to TRBD2. The CDR3 runs 14 residues. The ends lost 6 bases at V and 2 bases at J; junction bases unmatched: 7. Germline-derived CDR1 and CDR2 are SQVTM and ANQGSEA. The CDR3 DNA reads as TGCAGCGTCCAAAAGCGGGAGTTCACAGATACGCAGTATTTT. It specifies CSVQKREFTDTQYF.

With regard to this clonotype: Without the conserved terminal phenylalanine or tryptophan, this CDR3 likely stems from a read error. V usage is TRBV20-1 and J usage is TRBJ2-5; 7 bases match TRBD2. Trimming removed 6 bases from V and 1 base from J; junction bases left unmatched: 11. The germline V gene encodes CDR1 DFQATT and CDR2 SNEGSKA (reference sequence). This CDR3 has 15 residues. In DNA form, the CDR3 reads TGCAGTGCCCGGATGACTAGCAGTTCCCAAGAGACCCAGTACTGC. This codes for CSARMTSSSQETQYC.

This clonotype was counted a few times. This chain joins TRBV7-2 and TRBJ1-1; possible D gene TRBD1, 5 bases. Looked up from germline, CDR1 is SGHTA and CDR2 is FQGNSA. The CDR3 length is 15 residues. V lost 0 bases to trimming and J lost 4 bases, with 12 bases between them. The CDR3 sequence is CASSLALGAGTEAFF. The CDR3 DNA is TGTGCCAGCAGCTTAGCGCTTGGGGCCGGCACTGAAGCTTTCTTT.

The CDR3 DNA is TGCAGTGCTACCACGGAAAGGTCCTATCCCTACGAGCAGTACTTC. This sequence encodes CSATTERSYPYEQYF. The rearrangement links TRBV20-1 to TRBJ2-7; D is unclear. V dropped 4 bases and J dropped 2 bases, with 18 bases sitting between them. CDR1 DFQATT and CDR2 SNEGSKA come from the germline V gene (reference sequence). The CDR3 length is 15 residues.

In its sample, this clonotype was seen once. This chain links TRBV20-1 with TRBJ2-1, with 13 bases fitting TRBD2. The CDR3 consists of 16 residues. V gave up 5 bases and J gave up 7 bases; unmatched junction bases: 11. Germline V gene data show CDR1 as DFQATT and CDR2 as SNEGSKA (reference sequence). CDR3 in amino acids: CSASGLAGARANEQFF. The CDR3 DNA is TGCAGTGCTTCTGGACTAGCGGGAGCTAGGGCTAATGAGCAGTTCTTC.

The table lists this clonotype with many counts. The genes are TRBV20-1 and TRBJ1-6; no reliable D call. In germline, CDR1 is DFQATT, CDR2 SNEGSKA (reference sequence). This CDR3 is 17 amino acids long. V gave up 5 bases and J gave up 0 bases, with 17 bases separating them. The CDR3 region has the DNA TGCAGTGCTGGCGACTTTTATCGGGGCTCCTATAATTCACCCCTCCACTTT. Translated: CSAGDFYRGSYNSPLHF.

This clonotype was counted only a few times. The chain carries TRBV6-5 and TRBJ1-6; TRBD1 matches 7 bases. The CDR3 has 15 residues. CDR1 is MNHEY and CDR2 is SVGAGI in the germline V gene. The trim removed 1 base at V and 7 bases at J, leaving 4 bases unmatched. CDR3 DNA: TGTGCCAGCAGTTACTACGACAGGGAAAATTCACCCCTCCACTTT. Protein product: CASSYYDRENSPLHF.

This clonotype has just a few counts. The chain employs TRBV27 and TRBJ2-1, with TRBD2 matching over 8 bases. Germline V gene data show CDR1 as MNHEY and CDR2 as SMNVEV (reference sequence). J lost 3 bases, V lost 6 bases, and 7 bases had no gene match. The CDR3 is 15 amino acids. The CDR3 here is CASRLRGGHYNEQFF. CDR3 coding DNA: TGTGCCAGCAGGCTCCGGGGGGGGCACTACAATGAGCAGTTCTTC.

Ten or more counts support this clonotype. The gene calls are TRBV10-3 and TRBJ2-1; perhaps TRBD2 as D (6 bases). V lost 5 bases and J 0 bases, leaving 8 bases between the germline ends. The CDR3 covers 14 residues. Germline CDR1 is ENHRY and CDR2 is SYGVKD. CDR3 sequence: CAISTGDSYNEQFF. CDR3 coding DNA: TGTGCCATCAGTACGGGAGACTCCTACAATGAGCAGTTCTTC.

This clonotype was counted at least ten times. V usage is TRBV5-1 and J usage is TRBJ2-7; TRBD2 aligns across 11 bases. Germline V gives CDR1 SGHRS, CDR2 YFSETQ. The CDR3 sequence is 15 residues long. V shed 4 bases, J shed 6 bases, and the junction held 9 bases outside the gene matches. Here the CDR3 reads CASSPELAGVFEQYF. CDR3 bases: TGCGCCAGCAGCCCCGAACTAGCGGGAGTATTCGAGCAGTACTTC.

This clonotype was observed many times. The CDR3 loop reads CASSVGLTSYEQYF. In DNA, the CDR3 is TGTGCCAGCAGCGTAGGACTGACCTCCTACGAGCAGTACTTC. This rearrangement joins TRBV9 to TRBJ2-7, with no clear D. The germline CDR1 and CDR2 sequences are SGDLS and YYNGEE. The CDR3 has 14 residues. Trimming removed 0 bases from V and 0 bases from J, with 7 bases in between.

This clonotype was counted only a few times. The chain joins TRBV12-3 or TRBV12-4 to TRBJ2-4; D may be TRBD2 (6 bases). The CDR3 runs 16 residues. Between the trimmed V and J ends, which lost 3 bases and 8 bases, there was a span of 20 bases. CDR3 sequence (DNA): TGTGCCAGCAGTTTGGGACTGACGTCCCGACGGGACATTCAGTACTTC. This sequence encodes CASSLGLTSRRDIQYF.

This clonotype was detected only a few times. The chain uses TRBV24-1 and TRBJ2-1; D gene uncertain. V lost 2 bases to trimming and J lost 8 bases, with 12 bases between them. This CDR3 has 14 amino acids. CDR1 is KGHDR and CDR2 is SFDVKD in the germline V gene. The CDR3 protein is CATSDYKGSDEQFF. As DNA, the CDR3 is TGTGCCACCAGTGATTACAAGGGATCCGATGAGCAGTTCTTC.

V is TRBV18 and J is TRBJ2-5; 9 nucleotides agree with TRBD2. The CDR3 is 16 amino acids. V was clipped by 0 bases and J by 3 bases; unmatched bases: 5. The germline gives CDR1 KGHSH, CDR2 LQKENI. CDR3 region: CASSPPGLAQKETQYF. The CDR3 DNA follows: TGTGCCAGCTCACCACCCGGACTAGCGCAAAAAGAGACCCAGTACTTC.

The chain joins TRBV28 to TRBJ2-7; TRBD1 agrees at 7 bases. This CDR3 is built from 16 residues. Germline V gene sequence: CDR1 MDHEN, CDR2 SYDVKM. Trimming removed 3 bases from V and 2 bases from J; junction bases left unmatched: 10. CDR3 loop: CASSLSPGTAPYEQYF. The CDR3 DNA sequence: TGTGCCAGCAGTTTGTCCCCAGGGACAGCTCCCTACGAGCAGTACTTC. The full variable domain, rest sourced from reference TRBV28 and TRBJ2-7, is DVKVTQSSRYLVKRTGEKVFLECVQDMDHENMFWYRQDPGLGLRLIYFSYDVKMKEKGDIPEGYSVSREKKERFSLILESASTNQTSMYLCASSLSPGTAPYEQYFGPGTRLTVT.

The chain employs TRBV15 and TRBJ1-1; 7 bases map to TRBD1. V shed 2 bases and J 5 bases; nucleotides not matched to a gene: 11. The CDR3 sequence is 16 residues long. Germline values: CDR1 LNHNV, CDR2 YYDKDF (reference sequence). CDR3 nucleotide sequence: TGTGCCACCAGCAGACCGACGCCAGGGGGAAGGACTGAAGCTTTCTTT. It encodes CATSRPTPGGRTEAFF. The complete variable domain, with remaining parts taken from reference TRBV15 and TRBJ1-1, reads DAMVIQNPRYQVTQFGKPVTLSCSQTLNHNVMYWYQQKSSQAPKLLFHYYDKDFNNEADTPDNFQSRRPNTSFCFLDIRSPGLGDTAMYLCATSRPTPGGRTEAFFGQGTRLTVV.

This clonotype turned up a few times. V and J are TRBV20-1 and TRBJ2-7; 8 bases line up with TRBD2. CDR1 is DFQATT, CDR2 SNEGSKA, per germline (reference sequence). The ends lost 1 base at V and 5 bases at J; junction bases unmatched: 4. The CDR3 runs to 13 residues. This CDR3 reads CSARAPGLDEQYF. The CDR3 coding sequence is TGCAGTGCTAGAGCCCCGGGACTAGACGAGCAGTACTTC.

This clonotype was counted only a few times. This sequence joins TRBV7-8 and TRBJ2-2; D perhaps matches TRBD2 (6 bases). With 1 base removed from V and 3 bases from J, the gap between germline ends came to 12 bases. The germline V gene has CDR1 SGHVS and CDR2 FQNEAQ. This CDR3 is 16 amino acids long. The CDR3 here is CASSLGGGAYTGELFF. The CDR3 DNA sequence: TGTGCCAGCAGCTTAGGAGGCGGGGCTTACACCGGGGAGCTGTTTTTT.

This chain links TRBV3-1 with TRBJ2-3; D tentatively fits TRBD1 or TRBD2 (5 bases each). V lost 2 bases, J lost 8 bases, and 11 bases lay in between. The CDR3 spans 13 residues. Germline V gene sequence: CDR1 LGHDT, CDR2 YNNKEL (reference sequence). In DNA form, the CDR3 reads TGTGCCAGCAGCCAACCTTCCGGGACTACGCAGTATTTT. Residues: CASSQPSGTTQYF.